This T cell receptor beta chain appears in the sequencing data of a study of Tregs in tolerant kidney transplant recipients. Mixed chimerism was transient after nonmyeloablative marrow transplants from related graft donors. Method: immunoSEQ multiplex PCR; TCRdb's copy keeps in-frame clones and lacks some. Of 55,000 to 75,000 clones in the sample, around 87% were seen once. CDR1 and CDR2 from the germline V gene are SEHNR and FQNEAQ (reference sequence). This CDR3 is built from 14 residues. V shed 5 bases and J shed 1 base, with 9 bases lying between them. The sample consisted of CD4+ T cells from blood (PBMCs), taken 6 months after the transplant. This chain links TRBV7-9 with TRBJ1-5; D not certain. This TCR derives from a human patient who received a combined kidney and bone marrow transplant. The T cells may come from the graft donor. The CDR3 is CASSPGASNQPQHF. The CDR3 DNA is TGTGCCAGCAGCCCGGGAGCAAGCAATCAGCCCCAGCATTTT.